These T cell receptor beta chains were read from a single sample in a study of shared clonotypes between healthy human individuals. Some clones are missing from TCRdb's copy, which holds only in-frame ones; the method was immunoSEQ multiplex PCR. The table shows about 2.2 million clones, with just under 95% occurring only once. Sequenced material: naive CD8+ T cells from PBMCs. The receptors stem from a man aged 18 to 35 in good health. Some clones in this sample may be carry-over from other donors' samples. Each CDR3 is given with its conserved first and last residue. The D gene is left open where the match is weak. Clone size appears in some rows only: once, few, many, or a class for an expanded clone.

abundance | d_gene | j_gene | len | v_gene | CDR3aa | CDR3nt
few | NA | TRBJ1-1 | 11 | TRBV5-4 | CASSLGPEAFF | TGTGCCAGCAGCCTCGGACCTGAAGCTTTCTTT
NA | NA | TRBJ2-1 | 13 | TRBV7-2 | CASSLGPSNEQFF | TGTGCCAGCAGCTTAGGGCCCTCCAATGAGCAGTTCTTC
NA | NA | TRBJ1-5 | 18 | TRBV7-9 | CASSLGYDPGTVNQPQHF | TGTGCCAGCAGCTTAGGGTATGATCCGGGTACCGTCAATCAGCCCCAGCATTTT
few | NA | TRBJ1-1 | 15 | TRBV2 | CASSGERVGNTEAFF | TGTGCCAGCAGTGGTGAGCGGGTGGGGAACACTGAAGCTTTCTTT
NA | NA | TRBJ1-5 | 19 | TRBV5-8 | CASSLVSWGVLYSNQPQHF | TGTGCCAGCAGCTTGGTCTCGTGGGGAGTGCTCTATAGCAATCAGCCCCAGCATTTT
NA | NA | TRBJ2-7 | 14 | TRBV28 | CASRPADLRREQYF | TGTGCCAGCAGACCCGCCGACCTTAGGAGGGAGCAGTACTTC
NA | NA | TRBJ2-7 | 13 | TRBV11-2 | CASSLSAVHEQYF | TGTGCCAGCAGCTTATCGGCAGTCCACGAGCAGTACTTC
NA | NA | TRBJ2-4 | 13 | TRBV5-1 | CASSQVAKNIQYF | TGCGCCAGCTCACAGGTAGCCAAAAACATTCAGTACTTC
NA | NA | TRBJ2-2 | 14 | TRBV6-1 | CASSSSGDTGELFF | TGTGCCAGCAGTAGTTCAGGGGACACCGGGGAGCTGTTTTTT
NA | NA | TRBJ2-7 | 12 | TRBV7-9 | CASSPNSVEQYF | TGTGCCAGCAGCCCGAATAGCGTCGAGCAGTACTTC
NA | NA | TRBJ2-3 | 14 | TRBV19 | CASSPRESTDTQYF | TGTGCCAGTAGTCCCAGGGAAAGCACAGATACGCAGTATTTT
NA | NA | TRBJ2-7 | 13 | TRBV7-9 | CASSVGEPYEQYF | TGTGCCAGCAGCGTAGGGGAACCCTACGAGCAGTACTTC
once | NA | TRBJ1-1 | 13 | TRBV7-3 | CASREEAHTEAFF | TGTGCCAGCAGAGAGGAGGCGCACACTGAAGCTTTCTTT
NA | NA | TRBJ2-7 | 12 | TRBV5-8 | CASSFSSYEQYF | TGTGCCAGCAGCTTTAGTTCCTACGAGCAGTACTTC
NA | NA | TRBJ2-7 | 13 | TRBV14 | CASSIGVQPEQYF | TGTGCCAGCTCGATTGGGGTTCAACCCGAGCAGTACTTC
once | NA | TRBJ1-2 | 12 | TRBV9 | CASSPRVGGYTF | TGTGCCAGCAGCCCACGAGTTGGCGGCTACACCTTC
NA | NA | TRBJ2-1 | 13 | TRBV6-5 | CAVSSSSYNEQFF | TGTGCCGTCTCATCTAGCTCCTACAATGAGCAGTTCTTC
NA | NA | TRBJ2-3 | 15 | TRBV2 | CASSELAASTDTQYF | TGTGCCAGCAGTGAACTAGCTGCTAGCACAGATACGCAGTATTTT
NA | TRBD2 | TRBJ2-7 | 15 | TRBV11-2 | CASSLELAGAYEQYF | TGTGCCAGCAGCTTAGAACTAGCGGGAGCCTACGAGCAGTACTTC
NA | TRBD1 | TRBJ1-2 | 14 | TRBV7-9 | CASSPRQGSGGYTF | TGTGCCAGCAGCCCCCGACAGGGTTCAGGCGGCTACACCTTC